The 10 T cell receptor beta chains below were found in one sample sequenced in a study of PD-1 blockade in classical Hodgkin lymphoma. Here immunoSEQ multiplex PCR was the method, and the copy in TCRdb shows in-frame clones only, minus some. The table shows a few thousand clones, with 50% to 70% occurring only once. Brentuximab vedotin exposure varied, and every patient relapsed after autologous stem cell transplantation. Sequencing was performed on peripheral blood mononuclear cells (PBMCs), taken at baseline. The receptors shown here come from a human donor with classical Hodgkin lymphoma.

The rearrangement uses TRBV6-5 and TRBJ2-7; D uncertain. CDR1 is MNHEY and CDR2 is SVGAGI in the germline V gene. This CDR3 contains 14 residues. Trimming shortened V by 10 bases and J by 0 bases, and 16 bases separated the two germline ends. The CDR3 reads CATTSRQPSYEQYF. In DNA form, the CDR3 reads TGTGCCACCACCTCCCGGCAGCCCTCCTACGAGCAGTACTTC.

This clone was counted only a few times. The chain couples TRBV7-9 to TRBJ2-2; D call uncertain. CDR3 length: 16 amino acids. Germline lookup yields CDR1 SEHNR and CDR2 FQNEAQ (reference sequence). Trimming removed 2 bases at V and 0 bases at J, with 10 bases between. The CDR3 sequence is CASSLSENANTGELFF. CDR3 coding DNA: TGTGCCAGCAGCTTAAGTGAGAACGCGAACACCGGGGAGCTGTTTTTT.

The chain is built from TRBV11-3 and TRBJ2-3; TRBD1 agrees at 11 bases. The CDR3 covers 14 residues. With V trimmed by 5 bases and J by 6 bases, 4 bases remained unmatched. CDR1 SGHNT and CDR2 YENEEA come from the germline V gene. CDR3 sequence reads: CASSPRDRGDTQYF. CDR3 in DNA: TGTGCCAGCAGCCCACGGGACAGGGGGGATACGCAGTATTTT.

This clone was counted a few times. The genes are TRBV27 and TRBJ2-2; tentatively, D is TRBD1 (7 bases). The germline CDR1 and CDR2 sequences are MNHEY and SMNVEV (reference sequence). The germline V and J ends were trimmed by 6 bases and 6 bases, with 20 bases remaining between them. The CDR3 has 16 residues. As DNA, the CDR3 is TGTGCCAGCAGACCCGCAGGGGGGCTCGGATCCGGGGAGCTGTTTTTT. It specifies CASRPAGGLGSGELFF.

This clone was picked up one time. The V and J genes are TRBV7-9 and TRBJ2-1; D may be TRBD2 (5 bases). Per the germline V gene, CDR1 is SEHNR and CDR2 is FQNEAQ (reference sequence). The V end was cut by 4 bases, the J end by 10 bases, with 11 bases between. The CDR3 spans 12 residues. The CDR3: CASSSNGVEQFF. The CDR3 region has the DNA TGTGCCAGCAGCTCGAACGGGGTCGAGCAGTTCTTC.

The J gene is TRBJ2-7, the V gene TRBV7-2; 8 bases fit TRBD2. The V segment lost 5 bases and the J segment 2 bases; nucleotides outside the gene matches: 8. This CDR3 is 15 amino acids long. Germline-derived CDR1 and CDR2 are SGHTA and FQGNSA. CDR3 in DNA: TGTGCCAGCAGCCCCCGGGGAGCGGGGGCCTACGAGCAGTACTTC. Protein product: CASSPRGAGAYEQYF.

The gene calls are TRBV5-6 and TRBJ1-4; maybe TRBD1 (5 bases). This CDR3 comprises 17 residues. Germline V gene sequence: CDR1 SGHDT, CDR2 YYEEEE. V dropped 4 bases and J dropped 0 bases, with 16 bases sitting between them. The CDR3 spells CASSLGGLAATNEKLFF. CDR3 coding DNA: TGTGCCAGCAGCCTGGGGGGACTAGCGGCAACTAATGAAAAACTGTTTTTT.

V is TRBV2 and J is TRBJ2-7; a weak D match, TRBD2 (6 bases). The germline CDR1 and CDR2 sequences are SNHLY and FYNNEI. The CDR3 runs 15 residues. With 3 bases removed from V and 4 bases from J, the gap between germline ends came to 16 bases. As DNA, the CDR3 is TGTGCCAGCAGTGACGTCTCGCGGGGCAGTTACGAGCAGTACTTC. As protein: CASSDVSRGSYEQYF.

This sequence joins TRBV6-4 and TRBJ1-2, with D unclear. The V end lost 6 bases, the J end lost 4 bases, and 15 bases lay between the germline ends. CDR3 length: 14 amino acids. Per germline, CDR1 MRHNA and CDR2 SNTAGT. CDR3 DNA: TGTGCCAGCAGCCCCGGCGGTTTGAGCTATGGCTACACCTTC. It encodes CASSPGGLSYGYTF.

This clone is classed as medium-sized (0.01 to 0.1%). Other DNA sequences in the same sample also yield this CDR3. This chain joins TRBV6-5 and TRBJ1-1; 8 bases map to TRBD1. V was pared by 4 bases and J by 5 bases, with 3 bases of the junction left unmatched. Germline V lookup: CDR1 MNHEY, CDR2 SVGAGI. This CDR3 region has 13 residues. As DNA, the CDR3 is TGTGCCAGCAGTTTGCAGGGGGCGACTGAAGCTTTCTTT. This encodes CASSLQGATEAFF.